Below are 4 T cell receptor beta chains sequenced from a single sample in a study of blood T cell repertoires in COVID-19. Measured with immunoSEQ multiplex PCR; TCRdb has only the in-frame clones, and not every one. The sample gives about 270,000 clones, 85% to 90% of which show up once; 15% is in the top ten. Sequencing was carried out using PBMCs or T cells enriched from blood (not recorded which). Receptors originate from a man aged 18 to 35 who had recovered from COVID-19.

V and J are TRBV9 and TRBJ2-5, with 7 bases lining up with TRBD2. The trim removed 4 bases at V and 5 bases at J, leaving 5 bases unmatched. There are 13 residues in the CDR3. The germline gives CDR1 SGDLS, CDR2 YYNGEE. In nucleotides, the CDR3 is TGTGCCAGCAGCCGAAGCGGGGCCGAGACCCAGTACTTC. It translates to CASSRSGAETQYF.

For this clone: This same CDR3 is encoded by further DNA sequences in the sample. The chain employs TRBV14 and TRBJ1-1, with TRBD1 matching over 9 bases. With 8 bases clipped from V and 2 bases from J, the junction kept 3 bases outside the gene matches. The CDR3 contains 13 residues. Germline V gene data show CDR1 as SGHDN and CDR2 as FVKESK. CDR3 bases: TGTGCCAGCTCGGGACAGGGAAACACTGAAGCTTTCTTT. As protein: CASSGQGNTEAFF.

J is TRBJ2-3 and V is TRBV5-6; a possible D gene is TRBD2 (6 bases). CDR3 size: 16 residues. CDR1 and CDR2 (germline): SGHDT, YYEEEE. Trimming removed 4 bases at V and 1 base at J, with 16 bases between. The CDR3 spells CASSPLAASGTDTQYF. The CDR3 bases are TGTGCCAGCAGCCCCTTAGCGGCTAGCGGCACAGATACGCAGTATTTT. Filled out from reference TRBV5-6 and TRBJ2-3, the complete variable domain reads DAGVTQSPTHLIKTRGQQVTLRCSPKSGHDTVSWYQQALGQGPQFIFQYYEEEERQRGNFPDRFSGHQFPNYSSELNVNALLLGDSALYLCASSPLAASGTDTQYFGPGTRLTVL.

A note on this clone: One end of the junction is discordant with germline, which a read error may explain. V is TRBV2 and J is TRBJ2-3; D perhaps matches TRBD2 (5 bases). The CDR3 consists of 12 residues. In germline, CDR1 is SNHLY, CDR2 FYNNEI. The CDR3 region has the DNA TGTGCCAGCAGCTGGAGCGGCCGTTTCAGGAATTTT. Translated, it gives CASSWSGRFRNF.